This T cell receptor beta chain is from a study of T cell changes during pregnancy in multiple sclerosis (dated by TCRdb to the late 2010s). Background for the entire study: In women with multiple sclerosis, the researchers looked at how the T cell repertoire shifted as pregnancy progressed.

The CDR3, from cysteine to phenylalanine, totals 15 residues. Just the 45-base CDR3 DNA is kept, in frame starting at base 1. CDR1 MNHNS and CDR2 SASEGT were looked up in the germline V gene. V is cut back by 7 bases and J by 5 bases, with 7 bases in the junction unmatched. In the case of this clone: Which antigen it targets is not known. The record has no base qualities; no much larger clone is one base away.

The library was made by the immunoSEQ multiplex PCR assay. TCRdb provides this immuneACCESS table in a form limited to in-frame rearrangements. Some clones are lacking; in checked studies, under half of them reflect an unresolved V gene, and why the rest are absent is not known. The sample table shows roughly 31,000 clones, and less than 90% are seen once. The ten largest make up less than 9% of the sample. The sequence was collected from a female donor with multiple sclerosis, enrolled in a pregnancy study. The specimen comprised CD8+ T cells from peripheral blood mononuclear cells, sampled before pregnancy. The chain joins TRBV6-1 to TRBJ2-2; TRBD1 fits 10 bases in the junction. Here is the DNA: TGTGCCAGCATTATCGGGACAGGGGTTACCGGGGAGCTGTTTTTT. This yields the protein CASIIGTGVTGELFF.